This T cell receptor beta chain was sequenced in a study of T cells after yellow fever vaccination. Findings and caveats of the study: Just a small share of clonotypes turned up in the CD4 compartment as well as the CD8 compartment.

This CDR3 contains 14 residues. Trimming removed 1 base at V and 4 bases at J, with 11 bases between. The germline gives CDR1 SGHTA, CDR2 FQGNSA. This clonotype was found many times. What it recognizes is unknown. TCRdb redid the calling of the 5' RACE reads with MiXCR, one entry per CDR3 protein. The sample has over 120,000 distinct CDR3 sequences, around 6.3% seen once. The rearrangement links TRBV7-2 to TRBJ2-7; D unclear. The receptor was isolated from a man younger than 45 who received the YFV17D yellow fever vaccine. This specimen consisted of CD4+ T cells sorted from PBMCs, obtained 10 days after the yellow fever booster vaccination. The CDR3 region is CASSLDVVSYEQYF. The CDR3 DNA reads TGTGCCAGCAGCTTAGATGTGGTGTCATACGAGCAGTACTTC.